These T cell receptor beta chains were read from a single sample in a study of PD-1 blockade in mismatch repair-deficient tumors. The method was immunoSEQ multiplex PCR; TCRdb's version includes in-frame clones alone and lacks a portion of them. The sample contains 80,000 to 100,000 clones, around 85% of which appear only once. The sample consisted of peripheral blood, taken 12 weeks after starting pembrolizumab. The receptors were sampled from an adult with mismatch repair-deficient cancer. Both conserved end residues are part of each CDR3. D genes are given only for firm matches. Not every row has a clone size; where given, it reads once, few, many or a size class.

>.|TRBJ2-7|TRBV19|.
TGTGCCAGTAGCATCGGTATAGGGACGGGGGAGCAGTACTTC
CASSIGIGTGEQYF
>.|TRBJ2-7|TRBV4-2|.
TGTGCCAGCAGCCAAGTTATGGGGCGAGAACTCTCCTACGAGCAGTACTTC
CASSQVMGRELSYEQYF
>.|TRBJ1-2|TRBV6-6|.
TGTGCCAGCCGTTACCTACTGACAGACACCTATGGCTACACCTTC
CASRYLLTDTYGYTF
>.|TRBJ2-3|TRBV7-3|.
TGTGCCAGCAGCTTAATAGGAGCAACCACAGATACGCAGTATTTT
CASSLIGATTDTQYF
>TRBD1|TRBJ1-2|TRBV11-3|.
TGTGCCAGCAGCACATGGACAGGGCCTGATGCTAACTATGGCTACACCTTC
CASSTWTGPDANYGYTF
>.|TRBJ1-3|TRBV5-5|.
TGTGCCAGCAGCTTGGCTCCCCGAACCGACTCTGGAAACACCATATATTTT
CASSLAPRTDSGNTIYF
>.|TRBJ2-2|TRBV11-2|.
TGTGCCAGCAGCTTATCCCAGGGGGGAACCGGGGAGCTGTTTTTT
CASSLSQGGTGELFF
>.|TRBJ2-7|TRBV7-2|.
TGTGCCAGCAGCCCCCGGGCCAACTACGAGCAGTACTTC
CASSPRANYEQYF
>.|TRBJ1-3|TRBV2|.
TGTGCCAGCAGTGTTTCGGGTACCCGAGGTGGAAACACCATATATTTT
CASSVSGTRGGNTIYF
>.|TRBJ2-5|TRBV18|.
TGTGCCAGCTCACCACGGACAGCAGAAGAGACCCAGTACTTC
CASSPRTAEETQYF
>.|TRBJ1-5|TRBV28|.
TGTGCCAGCAGTGCCAACAGATATCAGCCCCAGCATTTT
CASSANRYQPQHF
>TRBD2|TRBJ2-7|TRBV11-2|.
TGTGCCAGCAGCTTACTAGCGGGAGGCTACGAGCAGTACTTC
CASSLLAGGYEQYF
>.|TRBJ2-2|TRBV9|.
TGTGCCAGCAGCGCCGGAGCTCCCCGAGGAACCGGGGAGCTGTTTTTT
CASSAGAPRGTGELFF
>.|TRBJ1-1|TRBV6-4|.
TGTGCCAGCAGTGACTCCGACGTGAACACTGAAGCTTTCTTT
CASSDSDVNTEAFF
>.|TRBJ1-2|TRBV6-4|.
TGTGCCAGCAGTGAACGAGGTAGCATGGGCTACACCTTC
CASSERGSMGYTF
>.|TRBJ2-7|TRBV15|.
TGTGCCACCAAGCTCGTCGGGAGAATCGAGCAGTACTTC
CATKLVGRIEQYF
>TRBD2|TRBJ2-7|TRBV4-3|.
TGCGCCAGCAGCCAAGATCCGGGTAGCGGGCGGTCCTACGAGCAGTACTTC
CASSQDPGSGRSYEQYF
>TRBD2|TRBJ2-7|TRBV6-1|.
TGTGCCAGCAGCCTAGCGGGAGCCCCCTACGAGCAGTACTTC
CASSLAGAPYEQYF
>.|TRBJ2-6|TRBV6-1|.
TGTGCCAGCACTGGGGGATCCGGGGCCAACGTCCTGACTTTC
CASTGGSGANVLTF
>.|TRBJ2-6|TRBV9|.
TGTGCCAGCAGCGTAGGCCGGAACTCTGGGGCCAACGTCCTGACTTTC
CASSVGRNSGANVLTF
>TRBD1|TRBJ1-5|TRBV12-5|once
TGTGCTAGTGGTTCTACGGGGGACAGTTGGGATCAGCCCCAGCATTTT
CASGSTGDSWDQPQHF
>.|TRBJ2-7|TRBV6-5|.
TGTGCCAGCACATCGCCGAGAGGGACCTACGAGCAGTACTTC
CASTSPRGTYEQYF
>.|TRBJ2-1|TRBV5-6|.
TGTGCCAGCAGCAAAGACTTATTCCATCCTACAATCCCGGAAGTGCAGTTCTTC
CASSKDLFHPTIPEVQFF
>TRBD1|TRBJ1-2|TRBV7-2|once
TGTGCCAGCAGCCCGTGGACAGGGCCATCCGGCTACACCTTC
CASSPWTGPSGYTF
>.|TRBJ2-3|TRBV6-1|.
TGTGCCAGCAGTGAAGCGGGAAGAGCAGCAGATACGCAGTATTTT
CASSEAGRAADTQYF
>.|TRBJ2-7|TRBV11-2|.
TGTGCCAGCAGGGCGGGGACTGCACCCTACGAGCAGTACTTC
CASRAGTAPYEQYF
>TRBD2|TRBJ2-7|TRBV27|.
TGTGCCAGCAGTCCTCTAAGCGGGAGGGCCGTTTACGAGCAGTACTTC
CASSPLSGRAVYEQYF
>TRBD2|TRBJ2-3|TRBV7-2|.
TGTGCCAGCAGCTTAGGGGTCGCGGGGGTCGGGGCAGATACGCGGTATTTT
CASSLGVAGVGADTRYF
>TRBD1|TRBJ2-7|TRBV5-6|.
TGTGCCAGCAGCTTGTATCGTACAGGGGGCTCCTACGAGCAGTACTTC
CASSLYRTGGSYEQYF
>TRBD1|TRBJ2-7|TRBV6-1|.
TGTGCCAGCAGCACCCCTCGGGACAGGGTCTACGAGCAGTACTTC
CASSTPRDRVYEQYF
>TRBD2|TRBJ2-3|TRBV9|.
TGTGCCAGCAGCGCGCAAGGCGGGACTATTATCACAGATACGCAGTATTTT
CASSAQGGTIITDTQYF
>TRBD2|TRBJ2-1|TRBV27|.
TGTGCCAGCAGTTTATCGAAGAGGCTAGCGGACCGGGAGCAGTTCTTC
CASSLSKRLADREQFF
>.|TRBJ1-1|TRBV27|once
TGTGCCAGCAGTTTTAGGGTAGCGGACACTGAAGCTTTCTTT
CASSFRVADTEAFF
>TRBD2|TRBJ2-1|TRBV9|.
TGTGCCAGCAGCACTACCGGGACTAGCGGGAGGGATGAGCAGTTCTTC
CASSTTGTSGRDEQFF